This T cell receptor beta chain was profiled in a study of Graves' ophthalmopathy and Graves' hyperthyroidism (dated by TCRdb to 2017 to 2018). At the level of the whole study: Peripheral blood was collected before any treatment was given, at the time of initial diagnosis. The study used TCR beta repertoire signatures to distinguish Graves' ophthalmopathy from Graves' hyperthyroidism and to predict progression to ophthalmopathy. In total, some 130 blood samples were TCR-sequenced: approximately 42 ophthalmopathy, some 75 hyperthyroidism and 17 hyperthyroidism-to-ophthalmopathy patients. To explore V-J signatures distinguishing ophthalmopathy from hyperthyroidism, a discovery set of about a hundred patients (more than 40 ophthalmopathy, roughly 55 stable hyperthyroidism) was enrolled. An independent validation cohort was composed of about 20 hyperthyroidism patients and 17 patients who later progressed from hyperthyroidism to ophthalmopathy. In roughly 6 hyperthyroidism patients, T-cell repertoires of thyroid tissue and blood were compared. After sampling, hyperthyroidism patients received methimazole starting at 30 mg daily, and ophthalmopathy patients received high-dose intravenous methylprednisolone.

The CDR3 sequence holds 14 residues, the cysteine and phenylalanine included. The retained sequence is limited to the CDR3, 42 bases, with the frame set at the first base. For CDR1 and CDR2, the germline V gene lists WSHSY and SAAADI. Turning to this clonotype: It has no known antigen specificity. One end of the junction does not line up with germline, which may come from a read error.

For repertoire sequencing, TCR beta CDR3 regions were amplified from RNA transcripts. The first round of RT-PCR was done with HTBI primers and the Qiagen OneStep RT-PCR kit, and was followed by a second round of multiplex PCR, then size selection and purification. Libraries were sequenced paired-end with 100 bp reads on an Illumina HiSeq2000. The authors' analysis ran thus. Reads were processed with SOAPnuke, discarding reads with adapters, uncalled bases, mean Phred below 15, or no exact constant-primer or identifier match. High-quality paired reads were merged with COPE v1.2.5. Clonotypes were defined as unique nucleotide sequences and were aligned to IMGT TRB V, D and J references using MiTCR v1.1. The analysis was limited to V-J combinations with a frequency above 0.0001, which together covered approximately 99% of the repertoires. For each V-J combination, a TCR clonal expansion and chaos score was defined as F50 clonal expansion divided by the chaos observed in the TCRdist matrix. Welch's t-statistics and random forest were used to narrow the features down to more than 10 V-J combinations, which were then fed into a naive Bayes classifier. The similarity between thyroid and blood repertoires was quantified using the Morisita-Horn index. TCRdb handled the public reads itself, with Q25 trimming in fastp and clone calling in MiXCR, and kept productive beta chains. Duplicate CDR3 protein sequences are folded into a single record with the most common DNA and genes. These V and J calls derive from TCRdb rather than the authors' analysis. The sample table records about 740,000 distinct CDR3 sequences; 40% of these occur just once. 40% to 55% of the sample is held by the ten biggest clonotypes.

The ophthalmopathy patients had moderately to severely active disease, with a Clinical Activity Score of 3 or higher, a NOSPECS grade of 4 or higher, and a disease duration of less than 3 months. Patients with other autoimmune diseases, uncontrolled infections, pregnancy or lactation were excluded from the study. Diagnosis was based on clinical symptoms, serum thyroxine, TRAb, thyroid ultrasound and orbital computed tomography. Ficoll-Paque density gradient centrifugation was used to isolate PBMCs from around 10 ml of fresh peripheral blood. Trizol reagent was used to extract the total RNA, and its quality was then checked on an Agilent 2100 Bioanalyzer. What the study reported, not specific to this receptor: In validation, the model predicted ophthalmopathy progression with about 64% sensitivity and roughly 72% specificity; 12 predicted patients were CT-confirmed with GO in a median of approximately 6.5 months. The 13-signature model separated ophthalmopathy from stable hyperthyroidism with roughly 89% sensitivity and approximately 83% specificity in cross-validation, and 80%/75% in the test set. Most expanded thyroid clonotypes with frequency above 0.001 were also detected in blood, suggesting blood repertoires may reflect the thyroid immune response. Sample size was not predetermined statistically, and investigators were not blinded to group allocation.

The sequenced sample was peripheral blood. The chain was built from TRBV10-2 and TRBJ1-1; the best D guess is TRBD1, with 6 bases matching. The receptor was isolated from an adult man with Graves' ophthalmopathy. CDR3 sequence: CASGDTGLNTEAFF. The bases are TGCGCCAGCGGTGATACAGGGCTGAACACTGAAGCTTTCTTT.